This T cell receptor beta chain was captured in a study of cytomegalovirus exposure and HLA in healthy donors. General observations from the study: Some TCR beta chains (164 of them) were listed as cytomegalovirus-associated.

Trimming cost V 2 bases and J 5 bases, with 15 bases left between them. Germline values: CDR1 MNHNY, CDR2 SVGAGI (reference sequence). CDR3 size: 15 residues. This clone was observed a few times. Antigen: not known. The PCR employed 60 Vbeta primers together with 13 Jbeta primers. Method: immunoSEQ multiplex PCR; TCRdb's copy keeps in-frame clones and lacks some. The sample comprises roughly 100,000 clones, roughly 70% of which are singletons, and more than 3% rests with the top ten. Healthy individuals who donated bone marrow served as the donors. This sequence joins TRBV6-6 and TRBJ2-5; weak D call: TRBD1 (7 bases). The sequenced sample was PBMCs. This receptor was obtained from a woman between 45 and 60 years old in good health and CMV-seronegative. In DNA, the CDR3 is TGTGCCAGCAGTTACGGGGTCGCAGGGGGGGAGACCCAGTACTTC. It specifies CASSYGVAGGETQYF.